The rows below give T cell receptor beta chains drawn from one sample of a study of shared clonotypes between healthy human individuals. Repertoires were generated with immunoSEQ multiplex PCR, while TCRdb's copy carries only in-frame clones and drops some. Counted here are roughly 2 million clones, about 95% occurring once; the ten biggest clones make up approximately 1.2%. Source material: naive CD8+ T cells sorted from blood. Source of these receptors: a man aged 18-30 years in good health. CDR3s include the opening cysteine and the closing phenylalanine or tryptophan. The D gene is left open where the match is weak. Clone size, where shown, is once, few, many, or a class for clones that have expanded.

>once|TRBD1|TRBV2|TRBJ1-2
TGTGCCAGCCAAGAGGACAGGGAAGACTATGGCTACACCTTC
CASQEDREDYGYTF
>.|.|TRBV19|TRBJ2-7
TGTGCCAGTAGTCCCGGGTCCCCAGACGGCGAGCAGTACTTC
CASSPGSPDGEQYF
>.|.|TRBV6-5|TRBJ2-7
TGTGCCAGCAGTTACCTTCAACAGCCTTTCTCCTACGAGCAGTACTTC
CASSYLQQPFSYEQYF
>once|TRBD2|TRBV9|TRBJ2-7
TGTGCCAGCAGCGTAGGGGCCCTAGCGGGGTCCTACGAGCAGTACTTC
CASSVGALAGSYEQYF
>.|.|TRBV7-9|TRBJ1-1
TGTGCGACGCCCGGAGGGTTGAACACTGAAGCTTTCTTT
CATPGGLNTEAFF
>.|TRBD2|TRBV9|TRBJ2-2
TGTGCCAGCAGCACCCGTAGCGGGATAATTCATGGCACCGGGGAGCTGTTTTTT
CASSTRSGIIHGTGELFF
>.|.|TRBV5-6|TRBJ2-3
TGTGCCAGCAGCCCATCGGGCGGGGATACGCAGTATTTT
CASSPSGGDTQYF
>.|.|TRBV7-9|TRBJ2-7
TGTGCCAGCAGCTTCGGGGAGCTCGCCTACGAGCAGTACTTC
CASSFGELAYEQYF
>.|.|TRBV29-1|TRBJ1-5
TGCAGCGTTGAAAGGGTGGTTCAGCCCCAGCATTTT
CSVERVVQPQHF
>.|TRBD1|TRBV9|TRBJ2-7
TGTGCCAGCAGCCCCGGGACAGGCCTCGGGGGTGAGCAGTACTTC
CASSPGTGLGGEQYF
>.|.|TRBV5-6|TRBJ1-3
TGTGCCAGCAGCTTGGGAGACTCTGGAAACACCATATATTTT
CASSLGDSGNTIYF
>.|.|TRBV27|TRBJ1-1
TGTGCCAGCAGTCCGACCGGTGGCGGCACTGAAGCTTTCTTT
CASSPTGGGTEAFF
>.|.|TRBV19|TRBJ1-1
TGTGCCAGTAGCCAGGACATCGAGACTGAAGCTTTCTTT
CASSQDIETEAFF
>.|.|TRBV4-1|TRBJ2-7
TGCGCCAGCAGCCACAGGGGCTCCTACGAGCAGTACTTC
CASSHRGSYEQYF
>.|TRBD2|TRBV28|TRBJ2-5
TGTGCCAGCAGTACTGGACTAGCGGGACCCATCCAAGAGACCCAGTACTTC
CASSTGLAGPIQETQYF
>.|.|TRBV9|TRBJ2-1
TGTGCCAGCAGCCTATACAATGAGCAGTTCTTC
CASSLYNEQFF
>.|.|TRBV13|TRBJ2-3
TGTGCCAGCAGCTCTTCACGGCGGTCAGGGTCAGATACGCAGTATTTT
CASSSSRRSGSDTQYF
>once|.|TRBV30|TRBJ2-3
TGTGCCTGGAGTGGGGGGGGCACAGATACGCAGTATTTT
CAWSGGGTDTQYF
>.|.|TRBV7-9|TRBJ1-1
TGTGCCAGCAGCGGCTGGACAGAGAACACTGAAGCTTTCTTT
CASSGWTENTEAFF
>few|.|TRBV27|TRBJ2-3
TGTGCCAGTGTGGGTAGTTCCGCAGATACGCAGTATTTT
CASVGSSADTQYF